This T cell receptor beta chain was captured by sequencing in a study of blood T cell repertoires in COVID-19. Background on the study: The samples span acute and convalescent COVID-19 from the United States, Italy and Spain. The analysed material was cDNA or gDNA that came from T cells, B-cell-depleted T cells, or PBMCs.

In the study's own analysis: Cell counts per sample came from amplifying reference gene primers. Profiled with immunoSEQ multiplex PCR; TCRdb holds only in-frame clones, not every one. V, J and clone size are those of that table, while D and trimming were read from the DNA. This table has about 270,000 clones, around nine tenths appearing once. This TCR was sampled from a man between 35 and 55 years old with active or convalescent COVID-19. The sample comprised peripheral blood.

The CDR3 DNA reads TGTGCCAGCAGCTTGAATAGCGGGGGTACAGATACGCAGTATTTT. This codes for CASSLNSGGTDTQYF. The chain links TRBV5-4 to TRBJ2-3; 9 bases are shared with TRBD2. The length of the CDR3 is 15 residues. V shed 1 base, J shed 3 bases, and the junction held 3 bases outside the gene matches. Germline V gene lookup returns CDR1 SGHNT and CDR2 YYREEE (reference sequence). Supplemented by reference TRBV5-4 and TRBJ2-3, the full variable domain reads ETGVTQSPTHLIKTRGQQVTLRCSSQSGHNTVSWYQQALGQGPQFIFQYYREEENGRGNFPPRFSGLQFPNYSSELNVNALELDDSALYLCASSLNSGGTDTQYFGPGTRLTVL.